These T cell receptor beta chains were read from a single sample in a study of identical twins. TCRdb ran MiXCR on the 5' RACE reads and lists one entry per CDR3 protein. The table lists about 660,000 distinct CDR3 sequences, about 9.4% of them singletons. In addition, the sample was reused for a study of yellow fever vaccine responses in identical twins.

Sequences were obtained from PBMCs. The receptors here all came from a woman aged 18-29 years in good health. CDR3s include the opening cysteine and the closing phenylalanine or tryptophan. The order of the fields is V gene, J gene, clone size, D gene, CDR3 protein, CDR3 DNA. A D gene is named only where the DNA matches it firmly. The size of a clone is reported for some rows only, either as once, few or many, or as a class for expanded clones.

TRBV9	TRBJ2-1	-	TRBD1	CASTRDRGGIFSYNEQFF	TGTGCCAGCACCCGGGACAGGGGCGGAATTTTCTCCTACAATGAGCAGTTCTTC
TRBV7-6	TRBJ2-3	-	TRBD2	CASSGLAGGGSTDTQYF	TGTGCCAGCAGCGGGCTAGCGGGAGGCGGGAGCACAGATACGCAGTATTTT
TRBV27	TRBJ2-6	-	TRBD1	CASSLSHRGNSGANVLTF	TGTGCCAGCAGTTTATCGCACAGGGGAAACTCTGGGGCCAACGTCCTGACTTTC
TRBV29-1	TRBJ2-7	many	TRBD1	CSTMGTGRYEQYF	TGCAGCACAATGGGGACAGGGCGATACGAGCAGTACTTC
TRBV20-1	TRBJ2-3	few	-	CSARGGGPADTQYF	TGCAGTGCTAGAGGAGGGGGGCCCGCAGATACGCAGTATTTT
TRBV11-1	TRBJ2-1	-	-	CASSFPLDSEASYNEQFF	TGTGCCAGCAGCTTTCCTCTAGACTCGGAAGCCTCCTACAATGAGCAGTTCTTC
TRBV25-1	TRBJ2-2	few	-	CASSDLMGVLNTGELFF	TGTGCCAGCAGTGACCTTATGGGCGTCCTGAACACCGGGGAGCTGTTTTTT
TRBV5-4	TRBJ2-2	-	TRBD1	CASSINRGQISGELFF	TGTGCCAGCAGCATAAACAGGGGGCAAATCTCCGGGGAGCTGTTTTTT
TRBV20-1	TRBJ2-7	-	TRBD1	CSATLGDRAPYEQYF	TGCAGTGCTACGCTCGGGGACAGGGCCCCCTACGAGCAGTACTTC
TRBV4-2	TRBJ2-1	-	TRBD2	CASSQDPPFSGRPYNEQFF	TGTGCCAGCAGCCAAGATCCCCCCTTTAGCGGGAGACCCTACAATGAGCAGTTCTTC
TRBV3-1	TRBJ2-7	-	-	CASSQAVGSSYEQYF	TGTGCCAGCAGCCAAGCTGTGGGAAGCTCCTACGAGCAGTACTTC
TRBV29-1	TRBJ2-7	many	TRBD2	CSVLLEFGGLAGIYEQYF	TGCAGCGTTTTGTTGGAGTTTGGGGGACTAGCGGGAATCTACGAGCAGTACTTC